Shown below are 10 T cell receptor beta chains from a single sample sequenced in a study of T cells expressing NK-cell markers (dated by TCRdb to 2019 to 2021). The library was prepared using 5' RACE. Sequencing was performed on an Illumina HiSeq 2000. TCRdb reprocessed the public reads and reports one entry per CDR3 protein sequence, without DNA. This sample's table has entries for under 600,000 distinct CDR3 sequences. Over 1.3% of the sample rests with the top ten. Sequenced input: blood T cells: a sorted CD56 or NKG2C T cell subset, CD4+ or CD8+ T cells, or bulk PBMC T cells (not recorded which). The receptors shown here come from a woman in her forties or fifties in good health. Donor details come from another sample of the same person, matched by shared clones.

The V call is TRBV5-1, the J call TRBJ1-4; TCRdb outputs TRBD1, but without DNA this stays unchecked. CDR1 is SGHRS, CDR2 YFSETQ, per germline. CDR3 length: 14 amino acids. This CDR3 reads CASARGQGVEKLFF.

This sequence joins TRBV7-9 and TRBJ2-7; TCRdb lists TRBD1, though no DNA is available to test this call. The germline CDR1 and CDR2 sequences are SEHNR and FQNEAQ (reference sequence). The CDR3 extends over 16 amino acids. The CDR3 loop reads CASSLGTGGQAYEQYF.

The rearrangement links TRBV7-9 to TRBJ1-2; TCRdb selects TRBD1, and the lack of DNA leaves this call unchecked. The germline CDR1 and CDR2 sequences are SEHNR and FQNEAQ (reference sequence). The CDR3 contains 14 residues. CDR3 residues: CASSEIGTVVGYTF.

The chain combines TRBV2 with TRBJ1-1; the D gene TCRdb calls, TRBD1, cannot be checked with no DNA. CDR1 is SNHLY, CDR2 FYNNEI, per germline. This CDR3 has 15 amino acids. The CDR3: CASSPPGTGVRGAFF.

The chain carries TRBV6-4 and TRBJ2-5; with no DNA, the TCRdb D assignment of TRBD2 cannot be verified. This CDR3 is 15 amino acids long. Germline V CDR1 and CDR2: MRHNA, SNTAGT. CDR3 region: CASSDSGTSAETQYF.

The chain recombines TRBV12-3 or TRBV12-4 with TRBJ1-3. CDR3 length equals 16 residues. The CDR3 sequence is CASRRSHNNSGNTIYF.

The chain is built from TRBV12-3 or TRBV12-4 and TRBJ2-1; checking the TCRdb D call of TRBD2 is not possible without DNA. This CDR3 spans 18 amino acids. The CDR3 sequence: CASSSQRTSGNSYNEQFF.

The gene calls are TRBV29-1 and TRBJ1-1; as DNA is missing, the TRBD1 call by TCRdb cannot be tested. This CDR3 is 14 amino acids long. CDR1 is SQVTM and CDR2 is ANQGSEA in the germline V gene. CDR3 residues: CSAYPRDREQGAFF. The entire variable domain, with the rest obtained from reference TRBV29-1 and TRBJ1-1, is as follows: SAVISQKPSRDICQRGTSLTIQCQVDSQVTMMFWYRQQPGQSLTLIATANQGSEATYESGFVIDKFPISRPNLTFSTLTVSNMSPEDSSIYLCSAYPRDREQGAFFGQGTRLTVV.

The genes are TRBV6-2 or TRBV6-3 and TRBJ1-1. Germline V lookup: CDR1 MNHEY, CDR2 SVGEGT. The CDR3 runs to 15 residues. CDR3 amino acids: CASSPHTQVNTEAFF.

This chain joins TRBV10-3 and TRBJ2-7; as DNA is missing, the TRBD1 call by TCRdb cannot be tested. CDR1 is ENHRY, CDR2 SYGVKD, per germline. The CDR3 has 11 amino acids. CDR3 in amino acids: CAITLGREQYF.